The TCR beta chain described here comes from a study of T cells expressing NK-cell markers. Study at large: Researchers got TCR beta repertoires out of sorted CD3+CD56+NKG2C+, CD3+CD56+NKG2C- and CD3+CD56-NKG2C+ T cells. Out of eight donors sequenced, seven tested HCMV-seropositive and the remaining one seronegative.

Notes on this clonotype: Its antigen is undetermined.

TCRdb reprocessed the 5' RACE reads and stores each CDR3 protein as one record, lacking DNA. The sample data list 120,000 to 150,000 distinct CDR3 sequences. Findings and limits, study-wide: No clear determination of HCMV specificity was made for expanded NKG2C+ T cell clones. The contribution of dominant NKG2C+ clonotypes to CD8+ T cells in about 6 donors was roughly 1.0-7.0%.

Material: blood T cells: a sorted CD56 or NKG2C T cell subset, CD4+ or CD8+ T cells, or bulk PBMC T cells (not recorded which). The sequence came from a man younger than 30 in good health.

The CDR3 spells CASSLNRGGGEQYF. This rearrangement joins TRBV28 to TRBJ2-7; TCRdb gives TRBD1 as the D gene, but with no DNA this cannot be confirmed. Looked up from germline, CDR1 is MDHEN and CDR2 is SYDVKM. The CDR3 is 14 residues long.